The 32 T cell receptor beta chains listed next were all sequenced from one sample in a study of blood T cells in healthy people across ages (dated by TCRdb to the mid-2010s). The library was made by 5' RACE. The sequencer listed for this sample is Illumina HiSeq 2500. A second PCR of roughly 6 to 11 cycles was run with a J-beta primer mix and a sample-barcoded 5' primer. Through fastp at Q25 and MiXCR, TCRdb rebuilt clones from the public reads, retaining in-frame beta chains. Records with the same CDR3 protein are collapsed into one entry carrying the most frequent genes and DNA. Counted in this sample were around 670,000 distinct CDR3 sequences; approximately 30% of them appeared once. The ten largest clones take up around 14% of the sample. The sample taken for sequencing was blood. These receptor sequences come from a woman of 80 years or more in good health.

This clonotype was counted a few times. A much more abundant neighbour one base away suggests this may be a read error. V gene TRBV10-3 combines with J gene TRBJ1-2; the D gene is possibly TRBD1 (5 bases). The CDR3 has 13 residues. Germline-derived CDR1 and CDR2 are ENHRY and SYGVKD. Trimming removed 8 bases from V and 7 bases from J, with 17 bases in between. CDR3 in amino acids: CAIGAGTVGGYTF. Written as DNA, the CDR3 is TGTGCCATCGGTGCGGGGACGGTGGGTGGCTACACCTTC.

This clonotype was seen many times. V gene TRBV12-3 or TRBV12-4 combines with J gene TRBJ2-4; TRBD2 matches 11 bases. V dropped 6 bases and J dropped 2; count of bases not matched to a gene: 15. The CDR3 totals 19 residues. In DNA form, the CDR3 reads TGTGCCAGCAGGTTTAGCGGGGGGGCCGAATACGCTACCAAAAACATTCAGTACTTC. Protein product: CASRFSGGAEYATKNIQYF.

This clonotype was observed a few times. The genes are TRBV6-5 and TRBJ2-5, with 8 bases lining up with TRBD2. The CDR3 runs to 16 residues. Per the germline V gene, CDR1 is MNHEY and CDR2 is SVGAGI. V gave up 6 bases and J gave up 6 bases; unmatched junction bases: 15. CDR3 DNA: TGTGCCAGCAGCCCCGGGGGGAGCGGGGGTCTCAAGACCCAGTACTTC. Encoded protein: CASSPGGSGGLKTQYF.

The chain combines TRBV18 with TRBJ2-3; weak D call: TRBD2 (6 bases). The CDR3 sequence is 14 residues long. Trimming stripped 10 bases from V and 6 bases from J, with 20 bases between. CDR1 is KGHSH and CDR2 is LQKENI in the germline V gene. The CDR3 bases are TGTGCCATAGCAGCGGCTGGCGGGGAGGATACGCAGTATTTT. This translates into CAIAAAGGEDTQYF.

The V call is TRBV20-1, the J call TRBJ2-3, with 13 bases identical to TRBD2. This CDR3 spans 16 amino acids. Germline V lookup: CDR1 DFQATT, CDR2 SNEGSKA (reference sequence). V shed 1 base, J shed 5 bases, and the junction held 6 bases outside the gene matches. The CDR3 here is CSARGTSGSGGDTQYF. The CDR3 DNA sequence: TGCAGTGCTAGAGGGACTAGCGGGAGTGGGGGAGATACGCAGTATTTT.

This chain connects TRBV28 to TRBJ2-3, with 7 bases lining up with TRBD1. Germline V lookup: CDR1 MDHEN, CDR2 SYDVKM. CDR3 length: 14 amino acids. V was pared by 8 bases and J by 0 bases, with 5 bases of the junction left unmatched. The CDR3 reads CASRDSYSTDTQYF. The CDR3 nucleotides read TGTGCCAGCCGGGACAGCTATAGCACAGATACGCAGTATTTT.

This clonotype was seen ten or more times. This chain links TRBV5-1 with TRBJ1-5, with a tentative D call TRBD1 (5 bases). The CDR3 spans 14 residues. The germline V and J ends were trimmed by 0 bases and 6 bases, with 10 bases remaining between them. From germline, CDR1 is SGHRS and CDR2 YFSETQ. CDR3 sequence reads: CASSLGEGLQPQHF. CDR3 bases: TGCGCCAGCAGCTTGGGAGAGGGGCTTCAGCCCCAGCATTTT. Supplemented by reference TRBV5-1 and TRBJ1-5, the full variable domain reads KAGVTQTPRYLIKTRGQQVTLSCSPISGHRSVSWYQQTPGQGLQFLFEYFSETQRNKGNFPGRFSGRQFSNSRSEMNVSTLELGDSALYLCASSLGEGLQPQHFGDGTRLSIL.

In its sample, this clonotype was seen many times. The CDR3 nucleotides are TGTGCCAGCAGCCAAGAGGGCCTCGAAGAGACCCAGTACTTC. The encoded protein is CASSQEGLEETQYF. V is TRBV3-1 and J is TRBJ2-5; no clear D gene. There are 14 residues in the CDR3. Germline V gene lookup returns CDR1 LGHDT and CDR2 YNNKEL (reference sequence). V lost 0 bases, J lost 3 bases, and 8 bases lay in between.

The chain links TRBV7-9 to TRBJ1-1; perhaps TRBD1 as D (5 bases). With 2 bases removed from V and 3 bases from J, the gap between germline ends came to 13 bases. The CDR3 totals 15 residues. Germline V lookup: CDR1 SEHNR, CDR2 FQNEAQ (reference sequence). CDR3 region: CASSLSGAGYTEAFF. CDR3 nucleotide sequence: TGTGCCAGCAGCTTAAGTGGGGCAGGATACACTGAAGCTTTCTTT. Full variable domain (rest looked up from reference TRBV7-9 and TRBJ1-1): DTGVSQNPRHKITKRGQNVTFRCDPISEHNRLYWYRQTLGQGPEFLTYFQNEAQLEKSRLLSDRFSAERPKGSFSTLEIQRTEQGDSAMYLCASSLSGAGYTEAFFGQGTRLTVV.

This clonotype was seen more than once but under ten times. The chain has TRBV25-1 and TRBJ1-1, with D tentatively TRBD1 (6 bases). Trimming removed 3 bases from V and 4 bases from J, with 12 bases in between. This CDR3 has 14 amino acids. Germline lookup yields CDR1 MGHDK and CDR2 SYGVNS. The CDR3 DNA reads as TGTGCCAGCAGTGATCCAGGGGCAGGCACTGAAGCTTTCTTT. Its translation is CASSDPGAGTEAFF.

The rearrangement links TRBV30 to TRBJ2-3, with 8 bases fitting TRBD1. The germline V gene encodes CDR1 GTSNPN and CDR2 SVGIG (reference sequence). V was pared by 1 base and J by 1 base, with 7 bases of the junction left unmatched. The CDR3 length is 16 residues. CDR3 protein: CAWSGRTGLRTDTQYF. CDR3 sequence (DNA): TGTGCCTGGAGTGGCCGGACAGGGCTGCGCACAGATACGCAGTATTTT.

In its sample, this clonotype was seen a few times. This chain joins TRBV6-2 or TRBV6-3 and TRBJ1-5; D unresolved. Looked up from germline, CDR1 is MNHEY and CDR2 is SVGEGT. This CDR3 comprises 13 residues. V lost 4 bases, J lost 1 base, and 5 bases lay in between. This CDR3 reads CASSSESNQPQHF. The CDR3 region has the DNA TGTGCCAGCAGTTCGGAGAGCAATCAGCCCCAGCATTTT.

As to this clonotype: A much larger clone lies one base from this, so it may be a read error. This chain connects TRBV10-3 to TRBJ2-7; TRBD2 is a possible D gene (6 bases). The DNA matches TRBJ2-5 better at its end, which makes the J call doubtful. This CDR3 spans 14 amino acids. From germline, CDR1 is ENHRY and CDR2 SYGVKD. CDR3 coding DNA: TGTGCCATCTCACCCGGTCGGGGGAGCGGGACCCAGTACTTC. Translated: CAISPGRGSGTQYF.

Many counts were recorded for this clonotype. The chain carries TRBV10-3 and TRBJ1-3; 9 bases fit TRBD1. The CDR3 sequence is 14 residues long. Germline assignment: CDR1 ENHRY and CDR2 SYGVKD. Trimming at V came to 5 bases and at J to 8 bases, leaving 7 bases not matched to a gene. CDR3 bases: TGTGCCATCAGTTACAGGGGGCTTGGGGACACCATATATTTT. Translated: CAISYRGLGDTIYF.

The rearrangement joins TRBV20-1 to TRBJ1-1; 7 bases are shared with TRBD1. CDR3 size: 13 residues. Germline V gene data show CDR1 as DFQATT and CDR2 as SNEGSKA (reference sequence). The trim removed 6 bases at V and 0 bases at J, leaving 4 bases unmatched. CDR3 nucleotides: TGCAGTGCCACGACAGGGTTGAACACTGAAGCTTTCTTT. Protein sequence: CSATTGLNTEAFF.

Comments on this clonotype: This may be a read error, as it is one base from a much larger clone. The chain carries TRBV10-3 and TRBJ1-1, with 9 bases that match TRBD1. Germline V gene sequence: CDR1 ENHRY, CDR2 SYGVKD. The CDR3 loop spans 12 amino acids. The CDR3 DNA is TGTGCCGTCAGCACTACAGGGGGCGAAGCTTTCTTT. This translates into CAVSTTGGEAFF.

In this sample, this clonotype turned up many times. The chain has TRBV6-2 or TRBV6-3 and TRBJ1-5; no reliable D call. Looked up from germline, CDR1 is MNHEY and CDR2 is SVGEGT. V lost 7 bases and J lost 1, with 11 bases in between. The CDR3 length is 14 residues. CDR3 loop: CASIPGGSNQPQHF. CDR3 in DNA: TGTGCCAGCATCCCGGGTGGAAGCAATCAGCCCCAGCATTTT.

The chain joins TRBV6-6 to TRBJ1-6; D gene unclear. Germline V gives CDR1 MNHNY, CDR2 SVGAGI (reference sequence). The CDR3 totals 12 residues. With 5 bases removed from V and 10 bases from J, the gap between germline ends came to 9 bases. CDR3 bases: TGTGCCAGCAGTCACCTCGGCTCACCCCTCCACTTT. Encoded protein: CASSHLGSPLHF.

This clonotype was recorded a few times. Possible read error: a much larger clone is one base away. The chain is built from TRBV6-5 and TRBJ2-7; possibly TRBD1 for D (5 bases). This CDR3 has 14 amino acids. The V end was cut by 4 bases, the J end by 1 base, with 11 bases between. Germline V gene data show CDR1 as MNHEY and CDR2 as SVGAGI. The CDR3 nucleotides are TGTGCCAGCAGTTCCCAGGACAAGTCCTACGAGCAGTACTTC. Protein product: CASSSQDKSYEQYF.

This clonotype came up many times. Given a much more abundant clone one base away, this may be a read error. The CDR3 nucleotides are TGTGCCAGCAGCTTAGGGCAGAACTCCTACAATGAGCAGTTCTTC. Translated, it gives CASSLGQNSYNEQFF. V and J are TRBV7-2 and TRBJ2-1; D gene unclear. The V end was cut by 1 base, the J end by 0 bases, with 7 bases between. Per germline, CDR1 SGHTA and CDR2 FQGNSA. This CDR3 is 15 amino acids long.

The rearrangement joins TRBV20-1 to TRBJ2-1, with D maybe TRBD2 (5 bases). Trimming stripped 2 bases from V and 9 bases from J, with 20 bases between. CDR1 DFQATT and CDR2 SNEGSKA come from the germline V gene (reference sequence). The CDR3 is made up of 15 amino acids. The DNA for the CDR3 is TGCAGTGCTAGATTGCCGGGAATCATCGATAGTGAGCAGTTCTTC. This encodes CSARLPGIIDSEQFF.

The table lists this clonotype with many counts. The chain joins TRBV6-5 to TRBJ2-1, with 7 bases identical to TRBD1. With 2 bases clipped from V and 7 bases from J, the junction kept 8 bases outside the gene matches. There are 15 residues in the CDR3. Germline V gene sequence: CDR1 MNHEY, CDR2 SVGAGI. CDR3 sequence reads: CASSYRTIRGNEQFF. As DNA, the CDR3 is TGTGCCAGCAGTTACCGTACAATCAGGGGGAATGAGCAGTTCTTC.

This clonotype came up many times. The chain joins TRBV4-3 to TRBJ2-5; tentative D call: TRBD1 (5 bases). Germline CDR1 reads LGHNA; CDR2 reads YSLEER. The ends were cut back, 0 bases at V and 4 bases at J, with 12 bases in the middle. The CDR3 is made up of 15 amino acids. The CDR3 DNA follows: TGCGCCAGCAGCCAAGATTCAGGGCCCGGAGAGACCCAGTACTTC. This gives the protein CASSQDSGPGETQYF.

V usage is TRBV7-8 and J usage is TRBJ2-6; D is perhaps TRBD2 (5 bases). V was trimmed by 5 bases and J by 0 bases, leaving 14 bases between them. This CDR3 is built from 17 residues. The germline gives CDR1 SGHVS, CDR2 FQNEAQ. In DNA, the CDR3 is TGTGCCAGCAGCCTACGACCCGGACTCTCTGGGGCCAACGTCCTGACTTTC. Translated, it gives CASSLRPGLSGANVLTF.

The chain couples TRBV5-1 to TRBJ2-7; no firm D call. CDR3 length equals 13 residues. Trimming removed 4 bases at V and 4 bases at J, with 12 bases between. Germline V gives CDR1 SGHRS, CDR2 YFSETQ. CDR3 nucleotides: TGCGCCAGCAGCGCCAAGGGTACGTACGAGCAGTACTTC. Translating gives CASSAKGTYEQYF.

The CDR3 DNA sequence: TGTGCCAGCAGCTTCTCGAGGGGGACGAACACTGAAGCTTTCTTT. It specifies CASSFSRGTNTEAFF. The V gene is TRBV7-9, the J gene TRBJ1-1; TRBD1 is a possible D gene (6 bases). Per the germline V gene, CDR1 is SEHNR and CDR2 is FQNEAQ (reference sequence). The CDR3 consists of 15 residues. Trimming took 3 bases from V and 1 from J, leaving 12 bases between them.

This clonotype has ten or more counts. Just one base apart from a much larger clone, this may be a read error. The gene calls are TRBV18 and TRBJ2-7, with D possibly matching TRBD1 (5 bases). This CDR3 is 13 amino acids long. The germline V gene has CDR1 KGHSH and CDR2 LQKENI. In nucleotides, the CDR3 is TGTGTCAGCTCACCGTTAGGGGACTACGAGCAGTACTTC. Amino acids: CVSSPLGDYEQYF.

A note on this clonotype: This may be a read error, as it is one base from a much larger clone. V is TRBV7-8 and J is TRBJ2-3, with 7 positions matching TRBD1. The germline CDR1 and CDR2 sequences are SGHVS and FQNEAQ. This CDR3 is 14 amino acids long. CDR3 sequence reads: CAGSFGTVADTQYF. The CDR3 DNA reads TGTGCCGGCAGCTTTGGGACAGTCGCAGATACGCAGTATTTT.

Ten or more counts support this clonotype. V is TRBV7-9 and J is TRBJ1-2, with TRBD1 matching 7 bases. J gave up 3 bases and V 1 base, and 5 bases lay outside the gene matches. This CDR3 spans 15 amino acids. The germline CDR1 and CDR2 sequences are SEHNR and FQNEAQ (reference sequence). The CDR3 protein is CASSLGGQKDYGYTF. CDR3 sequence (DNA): TGTGCCAGCAGCTTAGGGGGACAGAAGGACTATGGCTACACCTTC.

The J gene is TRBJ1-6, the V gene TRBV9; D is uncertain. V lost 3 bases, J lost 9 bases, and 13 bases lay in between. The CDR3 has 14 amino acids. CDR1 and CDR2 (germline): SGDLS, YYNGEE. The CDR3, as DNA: TGTGCCAGCAGCGCACCAGAGTTTCGTTCACCCCTCCACTTT. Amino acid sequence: CASSAPEFRSPLHF.

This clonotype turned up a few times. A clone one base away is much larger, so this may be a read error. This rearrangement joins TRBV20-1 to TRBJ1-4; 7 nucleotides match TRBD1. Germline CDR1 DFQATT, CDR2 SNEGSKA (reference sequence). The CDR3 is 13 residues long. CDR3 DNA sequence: TGCAGTGCCCTCAGGGGGAGGACTGAAAAACGGTTTTTT. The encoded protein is CSALRGRTEKRFF.

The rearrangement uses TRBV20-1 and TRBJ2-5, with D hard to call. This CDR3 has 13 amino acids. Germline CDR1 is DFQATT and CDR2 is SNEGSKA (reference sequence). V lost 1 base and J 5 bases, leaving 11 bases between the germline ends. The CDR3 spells CSARAGRTETQYF. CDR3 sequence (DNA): TGCAGTGCTAGAGCAGGACGGACGGAGACCCAGTACTTC.